The next 18 T cell receptor beta chains were all read from a single sample in a study of T cell repertoires in aging, cancer and after chemotherapy. Amplification of TCR beta used genomic DNA extracted from peripheral blood. Rearranged V-D-J TRB sequences were amplified with a mixed TRB-A/B primer pool. MiXCR was run by TCRdb on the multiplex PCR reads, yielding one entry per CDR3 protein. The sample lists about 1,400 distinct CDR3 sequences, 60% occurring once. Material for sequencing was blood. All receptors derive from a human donor with a blood cancer.

This chain connects TRBV7-9 to TRBJ2-7, with 10 positions matching TRBD1. This CDR3 comprises 15 residues. CDR1 is SEHNR, CDR2 FQNEAQ, per germline (reference sequence). J gave up 5 bases and V 5 bases, and 9 bases lay outside the gene matches. This CDR3 is CASSLGGTGVHEQYF. The CDR3 nucleotides read TGTGCCAGCAGCCTCGGGGGGACAGGGGTCCACGAGCAGTACTTC.

This clonotype was seen only a few times. The chain uses TRBV29-1 and TRBJ2-1, with TRBD1 matching over 7 bases. The V segment lost 4 bases and the J segment 3 bases; nucleotides outside the gene matches: 3. The germline gives CDR1 SQVTM, CDR2 ANQGSEA. There are 13 residues in the CDR3. The CDR3 region is CSVAGGYYNEQFF. The CDR3 DNA reads as TGCAGCGTTGCAGGGGGTTACTACAATGAGCAGTTCTTC.

V is TRBV12-3 or TRBV12-4 and J is TRBJ1-4, with 7 bases matching TRBD1. V was pared by 2 bases and J by 10 bases, with 4 bases of the junction left unmatched. The CDR3 is 13 residues long. CDR3 protein: CASSLPAGGKLFF. CDR3 DNA sequence: TGTGCCAGCAGTTTACCCGCAGGGGGAAAACTGTTTTTT.

The V call is TRBV6-2 or TRBV6-3, the J call TRBJ2-7; 9 bases map to TRBD1. The CDR3 loop spans 14 amino acids. The germline CDR1 and CDR2 sequences are MNHEY and SVGEGT. V was clipped by 6 bases and J by 2 bases; unmatched bases: 5. DNA of the CDR3: TGTGCCAGCAGGGGACAGGGCAAGACCTACGAGCAGTACTTC. It codes for CASRGQGKTYEQYF.

This clonotype was observed a handful of times. CDR3 nucleotide sequence: TGCAGCGCACGACGTGCGGCGGGAGTAGACAATGAGCAGTTCTTC. Translated: CSARRAAGVDNEQFF. This rearrangement joins TRBV29-1 to TRBJ2-1; 7 bases are a match to TRBD2. The CDR3 runs to 15 residues. Losses at the gene ends were 7 bases for V and 5 bases for J; bases not matched to a gene: 14. Per the germline V gene, CDR1 is SQVTM and CDR2 is ANQGSEA.

This clonotype was recorded a few times. The V and J genes are TRBV6-5 and TRBJ2-3; possibly TRBD2 for D (6 bases). Germline V lookup: CDR1 MNHEY, CDR2 SVGAGI. The CDR3 spans 14 residues. The V end lost 6 bases, the J end lost 3 bases, and 13 bases lay between the germline ends. Here the CDR3 reads CASRPSGTTDTQYF. The CDR3 DNA follows: TGTGCCAGCAGACCCTCCGGGACTACAGATACGCAGTATTTT.

The chain carries TRBV6-5 and TRBJ1-1; 7 nucleotides match TRBD1. In germline, CDR1 is MNHEY, CDR2 SVGAGI. The CDR3 extends over 16 amino acids. With 4 bases clipped from V and 2 bases from J, the junction kept 10 bases outside the gene matches. The CDR3, as DNA: TGTGCCAGCAGTTCACGACAGGGTCGGCCCAACACTGAAGCTTTCTTT. Translating gives CASSSRQGRPNTEAFF.

This chain joins TRBV12-3 or TRBV12-4 and TRBJ2-5, with 7 bases lining up with TRBD1. The CDR3 sequence is 14 residues long. Losses at the gene ends were 6 bases for V and 5 bases for J; bases not matched to a gene: 9. DNA for the CDR3: TGTGCCAGCAGCAAGGGGGCAATTCAGGAGACCCAGTACTTC. This codes for CASSKGAIQETQYF.

This clonotype was observed a handful of times. The genes are TRBV6-4 and TRBJ2-7, with 7 bases lining up with TRBD2. The CDR3 has 11 amino acids. Germline CDR1 reads MRHNA; CDR2 reads SNTAGT. The V and J ends lost 6 bases and 5 bases, in that order; junction bases with no gene match: 1. CDR3 in DNA: TGTGCCAGCAGGGGGGGGGACGAGCAGTACTTC. This sequence encodes CASRGGDEQYF.

The chain carries TRBV12-3 or TRBV12-4 and TRBJ2-2; 7 positions agree with TRBD1. The V gene end was trimmed by 6 bases and the J gene end by 6 bases; junction bases not matched to a gene: 10. This CDR3 contains 15 residues. CDR3 loop: CASSRTTGSAGELFF. As DNA, the CDR3 is TGTGCCAGCAGCCGAACGACAGGGTCGGCCGGGGAGCTGTTTTTT.

The chain carries TRBV5-6 and TRBJ1-2, with D hard to call. V lost 0 bases and J lost 0, with 9 bases in between. This CDR3 is 15 amino acids long. The germline gives CDR1 SGHDT, CDR2 YYEEEE. CDR3 sequence: CASSLVAHSNYGYTF. Here the CDR3 DNA reads TGTGCCAGCAGCTTGGTAGCCCACTCTAACTATGGCTACACCTTC.

The rearrangement joins TRBV7-2 to TRBJ1-2, with a tentative D call TRBD1 (6 bases). The CDR3 covers 14 residues. CDR1 SGHTA and CDR2 FQGNSA come from the germline V gene. The ends were cut back, 1 base at V and 4 bases at J, with 10 bases in the middle. The CDR3 DNA reads TGTGCCAGCAGCTTAGACCGGACAGCCTATGGCTACACCTTC. This gives the protein CASSLDRTAYGYTF.

The V and J genes are TRBV6-5 and TRBJ2-7; 7 positions agree with TRBD1. CDR1 is MNHEY, CDR2 SVGAGI, per germline. This CDR3 region has 12 residues. V shed 6 bases, J shed 6 bases, and the junction held 5 bases outside the gene matches. The chain's CDR3 is CASRHSGGEQYF. CDR3 in DNA: TGTGCCAGCAGACATTCAGGGGGCGAGCAGTACTTC.

The rearrangement uses TRBV6-1 and TRBJ2-5; 7 bases are shared with TRBD2. This CDR3 is 18 amino acids long. Germline trimming cut 5 bases from V and 4 bases from J; bases unmatched to any gene: 19. The germline CDR1 and CDR2 sequences are MNHNS and SASEGT. CDR3 DNA sequence: TGTGCCAGCAGTTACCCCATCGCAAAGCGGGGTTTGCGAGAGACCCAGTACTTC. Amino acids: CASSYPIAKRGLRETQYF.

This clonotype was picked up a small number of times. This CDR3 reads CASSWGEGQPQHF. The DNA for the CDR3 is TGTGCCAGCAGCTGGGGTGAGGGGCAGCCCCAGCATTTT. This chain uses TRBV7-2 with TRBJ1-5; a possible D gene is TRBD1 (5 bases). The V gene lost 4 bases and the J gene lost 7 bases, with 11 bases spanning the gap. The germline V gene has CDR1 SGHTA and CDR2 FQGNSA. CDR3 size: 13 residues. The full variable domain, in which reference TRBV7-2 and TRBJ1-5 provide the parts outside the CDR3, is GAGVSQSPSNKVTEKGKDVELRCDPISGHTALYWYRQSLGQGLEFLIYFQGNSAPDKSGLPSDRFSAERTGGSVSTLTIQRTQQEDSAVYLCASSWGEGQPQHFGDGTRLSIL.

This chain joins TRBV20-1 and TRBJ1-1, with D maybe TRBD1 (6 bases). V lost 2 bases and J 11 bases, leaving 18 bases between the germline ends. Germline V lookup: CDR1 DFQATT, CDR2 SNEGSKA (reference sequence). The CDR3 is 13 residues long. The DNA for the CDR3 is TGCAGTGCTAGACCAACTAACAGGGTCTCGGCTTTCTTT. Encoded protein: CSARPTNRVSAFF.

This clonotype was detected only once. The V and J genes are TRBV6-5 and TRBJ2-1; 14 bases are shared with TRBD2. The CDR3 totals 15 residues. CDR1 and CDR2 from the germline V gene are MNHEY and SVGAGI. V shed 5 bases, J shed 9 bases, and the junction held 6 bases outside the gene matches. CDR3 residues: CASSAGTSGSSEQFF. CDR3 sequence (DNA): TGTGCCAGCAGTGCCGGGACTAGCGGGAGTTCTGAGCAGTTCTTC.

There are a few counts of this clonotype. The rearrangement joins TRBV5-4 to TRBJ2-3; D is unclear. Germline-derived CDR1 and CDR2 are SGHNT and YYREEE (reference sequence). This CDR3 has 16 amino acids. With 6 bases removed from V and 3 bases from J, the gap between germline ends came to 20 bases. The DNA for the CDR3 is TGTGCCAGCACCAACCAAATCCAGCGCACAACAGATACGCAGTATTTT. It specifies CASTNQIQRTTDTQYF.